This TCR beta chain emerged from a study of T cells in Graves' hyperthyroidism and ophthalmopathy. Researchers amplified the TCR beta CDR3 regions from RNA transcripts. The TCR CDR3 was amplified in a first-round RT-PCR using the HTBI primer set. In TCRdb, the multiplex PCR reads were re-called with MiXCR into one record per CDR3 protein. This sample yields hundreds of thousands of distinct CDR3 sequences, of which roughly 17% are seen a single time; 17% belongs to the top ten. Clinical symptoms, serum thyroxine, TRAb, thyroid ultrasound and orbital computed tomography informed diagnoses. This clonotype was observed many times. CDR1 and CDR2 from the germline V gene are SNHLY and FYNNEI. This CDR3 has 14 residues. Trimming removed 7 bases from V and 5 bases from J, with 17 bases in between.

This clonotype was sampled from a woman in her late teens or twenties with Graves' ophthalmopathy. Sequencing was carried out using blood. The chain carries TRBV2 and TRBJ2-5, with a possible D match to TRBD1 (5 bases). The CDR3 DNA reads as TGTGCCAGCAAGCCGGCCAGGGAAATCGAGACCCAGTACTTC. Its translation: CASKPAREIETQYF.